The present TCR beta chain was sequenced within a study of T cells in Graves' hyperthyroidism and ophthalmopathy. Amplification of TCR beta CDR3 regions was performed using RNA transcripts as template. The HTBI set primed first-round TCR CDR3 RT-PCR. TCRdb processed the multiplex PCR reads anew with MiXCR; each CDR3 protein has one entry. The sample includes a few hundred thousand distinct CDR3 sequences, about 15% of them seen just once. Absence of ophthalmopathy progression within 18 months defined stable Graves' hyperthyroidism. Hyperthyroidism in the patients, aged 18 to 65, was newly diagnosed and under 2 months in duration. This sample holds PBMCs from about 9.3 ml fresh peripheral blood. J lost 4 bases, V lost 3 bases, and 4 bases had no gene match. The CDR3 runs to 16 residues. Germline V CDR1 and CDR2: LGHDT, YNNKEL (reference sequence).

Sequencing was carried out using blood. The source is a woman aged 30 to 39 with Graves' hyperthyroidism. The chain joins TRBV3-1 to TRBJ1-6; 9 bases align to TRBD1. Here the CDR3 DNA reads TGTGCCAGCAGCCATGGGACAGGGAATTATAATTCACCCCTCCACTTT. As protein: CASSHGTGNYNSPLHF.